Listed below are T cell receptor beta chains from one sample, sequenced in a study of blood T cell repertoires in COVID-19. Method: immunoSEQ multiplex PCR; TCRdb's copy keeps in-frame clones and lacks some. The sample shows over 150,000 clones, 65% to 85% of them seen only once. The specimen sequenced was peripheral blood. These receptors came from a woman aged 40 to 50 with COVID-19, enrolled during active disease. Both conserved end residues are part of each CDR3. The D gene is left open where the match is weak.

TRBV9	TRBJ2-4	-	CASSGWLALNIQYF
TRBV3-1/TRBV3-2	TRBJ1-1	-	CASSIPGQQNTEAFF
TRBV7-6	TRBJ2-4	TRBD1	CASSSGTGQIAKNIQYF
TRBV5-1	TRBJ2-7	-	CASSYGEDEQYF
TRBV27	TRBJ1-1	-	CASIGAEDTEAFF
TRBV5-8	TRBJ2-1	-	CASSPGTIQGGEQFF
TRBV11-2	TRBJ2-7	-	CASSRQVSEQYF
TRBV4-2	TRBJ2-2	TRBD2	CASSQVGSGTGELFF
TRBV7-7	TRBJ2-7	TRBD1	CASSPGTGAYEQYF
TRBV15	TRBJ2-7	-	CATAAARQHTYEQYF
TRBV5-1	TRBJ2-1	TRBD2	CASSSAPGLAGGYEQFF
TRBV19	TRBJ2-6	-	CASNSRDSGANVLTF
TRBV5-6	TRBJ2-1	TRBD2	CASSLEHLAGGPNEQFF
TRBV6-5	TRBJ2-7	-	CASRHTGAYEQYF
TRBV15	TRBJ2-1	TRBD1	CATSRGTGGSGGLYNEQFF
TRBV24-1	TRBJ2-1	-	CATSDKPQGGWYNEQFF
TRBV5-1	TRBJ2-1	-	CASSPGAVTSYNEQFF
TRBV6-4	TRBJ2-1	TRBD2	CASSDSLAGDYNEQFF
TRBV28	TRBJ2-5	-	CASSSWTGLKETQYF
TRBV4-1	TRBJ1-5	-	CASSRGGGNQPQHF